This note documents a single T cell receptor beta chain sequence. Amplification used 60 Vbeta primers and 13 Jbeta primers. Original analysis: In a later analysis, the count reached some 88 million unique TCR beta chains, with 9 million to 11 million shared. Profiling relied on immunoSEQ multiplex PCR, and the TCRdb table lists in-frame clones only, not all of them. The V and J calls and clone size were taken over from that table, and D and trimming were inferred from the DNA. The data contain just over 200,000 clones, approximately 70% of them singletons. Germline CDR1 and CDR2: MNHEY and SMNVEV (reference sequence). The CDR3 totals 14 residues. V was clipped by 0 bases and J by 0 bases, with 6 bases between them. The data stem from a study of cytomegalovirus exposure and HLA in healthy donors.

The chain is built from TRBV27 and TRBJ2-7, with D unclear. The receptor was isolated from a man aged 35-49 years in good health and CMV-seropositive. Sequenced: PBMCs. In nucleotides, the CDR3 is TGTGCCAGCAGTTTATCGTCTCCCTCCTACGAGCAGTACTTC. It translates to CASSLSSPSYEQYF.